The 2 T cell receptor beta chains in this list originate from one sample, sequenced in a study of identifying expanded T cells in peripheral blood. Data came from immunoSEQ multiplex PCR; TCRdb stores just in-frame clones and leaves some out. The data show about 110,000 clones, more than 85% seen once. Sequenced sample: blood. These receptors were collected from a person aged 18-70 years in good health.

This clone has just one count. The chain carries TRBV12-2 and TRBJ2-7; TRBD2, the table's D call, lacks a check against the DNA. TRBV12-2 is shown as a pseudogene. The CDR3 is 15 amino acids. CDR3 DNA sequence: TGTGCAAGTCGCTTAGACCCCGGTTCCCTCTACGAGCAGTACTTC. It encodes CASRLDPGSLYEQYF.

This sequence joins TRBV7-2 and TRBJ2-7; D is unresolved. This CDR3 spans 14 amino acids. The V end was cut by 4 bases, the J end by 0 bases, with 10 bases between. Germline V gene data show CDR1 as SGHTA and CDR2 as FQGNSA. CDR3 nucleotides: TGTGCCAGCAGCTCAACCCCGAGCTCCTACGAGCAGTACTTC. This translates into CASSSTPSSYEQYF. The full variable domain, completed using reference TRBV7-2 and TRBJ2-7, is GAGVSQSPSNKVTEKGKDVELRCDPISGHTALYWYRQSLGQGLEFLIYFQGNSAPDKSGLPSDRFSAERTGGSVSTLTIQRTQQEDSAVYLCASSSTPSSYEQYFGPGTRLTVT.